The 29 T cell receptor beta chains listed next were all sequenced from one sample in a study of cytomegalovirus exposure and HLA in healthy donors. PCR employed 60 Vbeta and 13 Jbeta primers. The repertoire was sequenced with immunoSEQ multiplex PCR; TCRdb's copy has only in-frame clones and lacks some. The profile shows under 45,000 clones, more than 60% of them singletons. Sequenced input: PBMCs. The receptor source for this set is a man aged 25 to 45 in good health and CMV-seronegative.

The genes are TRBV6-1 and TRBJ2-5; D is uncertain. Germline values: CDR1 MNHNS, CDR2 SASEGT. The CDR3 is made up of 13 amino acids. Trimming left V 3 bases short and J 5 bases short, with 10 bases between. CDR3 DNA sequence: TGTGCCAGCAGTGAGCTGGGCCGCGAGACCCAGTACTTC. Translated, it gives CASSELGRETQYF.

In the case of this clone: An end of the junction differs from the germline gene, which may be a read error. The gene calls are TRBV4-1 and TRBJ1-1, with 7 bases aligning to TRBD1. The CDR3 is made up of 14 amino acids. Germline V gene lookup returns CDR1 MGHRA and CDR2 YSYEKL. CDR3 region: CASRDRELNTEVFF. CDR3 DNA: TGCGCCAGCAGAGACAGGGAACTTAACACTGAAGTTTTCTTT.

In its sample, this clone was seen once. This rearrangement joins TRBV6-6 to TRBJ1-5; 9 bases match TRBD1. The junction had 5 bases not matched to a gene; V was cut back by 5 bases and J by 3 bases. The CDR3 sequence is 15 residues long. CDR1 and CDR2 from the germline V gene are MNHNY and SVGAGI (reference sequence). The CDR3 reads CASSPGTGLNQPQHF. The CDR3 region has the DNA TGTGCCAGCAGTCCCGGGACAGGGCTCAATCAGCCCCAGCATTTT.

The chain joins TRBV13 to TRBJ2-7; 9 nucleotides line up with TRBD1. Germline trimming cut 1 base from V and 0 bases from J; bases unmatched to any gene: 1. Germline V CDR1 and CDR2: PRHDT, FYEKMQ (reference sequence). CDR3 length equals 15 residues. The CDR3 nucleotides are TGTGCCAGCAGCTTAGCGGGACAGGGCTCCTACGAGCAGTACTTC. Its protein product is CASSLAGQGSYEQYF.

The V call is TRBV6-5, the J call TRBJ2-3; D ambiguous. This CDR3 region has 13 residues. V was shortened by 0 bases and J by 9 bases, with 10 bases between the two germline ends. The germline V gene encodes CDR1 MNHEY and CDR2 SVGAGI. The CDR3 DNA sequence: TGTGCCAGCAGTTACTCGAGTTTGGGCACGCAGTATTTT. This gives the protein CASSYSSLGTQYF.

The genes are TRBV10-2 and TRBJ1-1, with unresolved D. Trimming took off 6 bases at V and 0 bases at J, with 11 bases between the two ends. Germline V gene data show CDR1 as WSHSY and CDR2 as SAAADI. This CDR3 is built from 14 residues. The CDR3 DNA reads TGCGCCAGCAGATCCGGACTGTTGAACACTGAAGCTTTCTTT. Residues: CASRSGLLNTEAFF.

The chain has TRBV10-2 and TRBJ2-6, with 7 bases aligning to TRBD1. The CDR3 covers 16 residues. V trimming: 6 bases; J trimming: 2 bases; junction bases outside the gene matches: 7. Germline CDR1 WSHSY, CDR2 SAAADI. The CDR3 spells CASSILGGTGANVLTF. The CDR3 nucleotides read TGCGCCAGCAGCATCCTAGGGGGCACTGGGGCCAACGTCCTGACTTTC.

The chain uses TRBV6-5 and TRBJ1-5, with D possibly matching TRBD1 (6 bases). This CDR3 has 15 amino acids. V was shortened by 5 bases and J by 4 bases, with 15 bases between the two germline ends. Germline CDR1 is MNHEY and CDR2 is SVGAGI. The DNA for the CDR3 is TGTGCCAGCAGTCCCCCCGGGGGGCCTAATCAGCCCCAGCATTTT. This gives the protein CASSPPGGPNQPQHF.

V gene TRBV15 combines with J gene TRBJ1-1; D is ambiguous. This CDR3 spans 13 amino acids. The germline CDR1 and CDR2 sequences are LNHNV and YYDKDF (reference sequence). V was pared by 5 bases and J by 1 base, with 8 bases between. CDR3 sequence: CATSYRQNTEAFF. The CDR3, as DNA: TGTGCCACCAGCTACCGACAGAACACTGAAGCTTTCTTT.

This chain uses TRBV29-1 with TRBJ2-5, with D maybe TRBD2 (6 bases). CDR1 SQVTM and CDR2 ANQGSEA come from the germline V gene. Trimming removed 4 bases at V and 3 bases at J, with 12 bases between. The length of the CDR3 is 13 residues. CDR3 DNA sequence: TGCAGCGTTGGGGTCCGGGAGAAAGAGACCCAGTACTTC. It yields the protein CSVGVREKETQYF.

The rearrangement joins TRBV10-1 to TRBJ2-1; TRBD2 matches at 13 bases. CDR3 length: 14 residues. V lost 2 bases and J lost 12; bases outside the gene matches: 4. Germline lookup yields CDR1 WNHNN and CDR2 SYGVQD (reference sequence). The CDR3 protein is CASSEGLAGVVQFF. Here the CDR3 DNA reads TGCGCCAGCAGTGAGGGACTAGCGGGAGTTGTGCAGTTCTTC.

The chain is built from TRBV4-2 and TRBJ2-2; 7 bases align to TRBD1. The length of the CDR3 is 15 residues. V gave up 4 bases and J gave up 4 bases; unmatched junction bases: 6. CDR1 and CDR2 from the germline V gene are LGHNA and YNFKEQ. CDR3 protein: CASSLMTGPTGELFF. In nucleotides, the CDR3 is TGTGCCAGCAGCCTAATGACAGGGCCCACCGGGGAGCTGTTTTTT.

This chain links TRBV7-2 with TRBJ1-1, with D possibly being TRBD1 (6 bases). Per germline, CDR1 SGHTA and CDR2 FQGNSA. The CDR3 is 16 amino acids. Trimming cost V 1 base and J 0 bases, with 12 bases left between them. CDR3 in amino acids: CASSLEQGFLNTEAFF. The DNA of the CDR3 is TGTGCCAGCAGCTTAGAACAGGGTTTTCTGAACACTGAAGCTTTCTTT.

The chain couples TRBV29-1 to TRBJ2-3; 15 bases map to TRBD2. The CDR3 runs to 17 residues. Germline assignment: CDR1 SQVTM and CDR2 ANQGSEA. V was pared by 6 bases and J by 3 bases, with 10 bases of the junction left unmatched. CDR3: CSVGGTSGRLTTDTQYF. The CDR3, as DNA: TGCAGCGTGGGGGGGACTAGCGGGAGGTTGACGACAGATACGCAGTATTTT.

This clone showed up just once. CDR3 sequence: CASSTGGSYNEQFF. The CDR3 nucleotides read TGTGCCAGCAGTACGGGGGGCTCCTACAATGAGCAGTTCTTC. J is TRBJ2-1 and V is TRBV28; 7 positions match TRBD2. The CDR3 runs to 14 residues. The V and J ends lost 5 bases and 0 bases, in that order; junction bases with no gene match: 1. CDR1 and CDR2 from the germline V gene are MDHEN and SYDVKM.

V is TRBV28 and J is TRBJ1-3; D perhaps matches TRBD1 (6 bases). Germline values: CDR1 MDHEN, CDR2 SYDVKM. The CDR3 has 15 residues. With 9 bases removed from V and 1 base from J, the gap between germline ends came to 16 bases. CDR3 in amino acids: CASNRASFSGNTIYF. In DNA form, the CDR3 reads TGTGCCAGTAACAGGGCTTCCTTTTCTGGAAACACCATATATTTT.

The chain employs TRBV29-1 and TRBJ2-1; TRBD1 aligns across 8 bases. This CDR3 contains 12 residues. Germline CDR1 SQVTM, CDR2 ANQGSEA. The trim removed 8 bases at V and 10 bases at J, leaving 10 bases unmatched. CDR3: CSLGQGGREQFF. The CDR3, as DNA: TGCAGCCTTGGACAGGGTGGACGGGAGCAGTTCTTC.

V usage is TRBV5-1 and J usage is TRBJ2-1; 8 bases are a match to TRBD1. The length of the CDR3 is 16 residues. The germline CDR1 and CDR2 sequences are SGHRS and YFSETQ. J lost 3 bases, V lost 0 bases, and 5 bases had no gene match. Here the CDR3 DNA reads TGCGCCAGCAGCTTGGCAGGGACAGGTTACTACAATGAGCAGTTCTTC. Protein: CASSLAGTGYYNEQFF.

This sequence joins TRBV7-8 and TRBJ2-1; 9 positions agree with TRBD2. The CDR3 runs to 19 residues. V shed 4 bases, J shed 0 bases, and the junction held 13 bases outside the gene matches. Germline-derived CDR1 and CDR2 are SGHVS and FQNEAQ. In nucleotides, the CDR3 is TGTGCCAGCAGCTCCCGTAGAGCGGGAGGACTCAGCTCCTACAATGAGCAGTTCTTC. As protein: CASSSRRAGGLSSYNEQFF.

J is TRBJ1-5 and V is TRBV15; D is unresolved. Germline V gene lookup returns CDR1 LNHNV and CDR2 YYDKDF (reference sequence). The CDR3 length is 13 residues. V was shortened by 5 bases and J by 9 bases, with 14 bases between the two germline ends. The CDR3 DNA sequence: TGTGCCACCAGCGCCGACGGGTTCGGGCCCCAGCATTTT. Protein sequence: CATSADGFGPQHF. Full variable domain (remainder filled in from reference TRBV15 and TRBJ1-5): DAMVIQNPRYQVTQFGKPVTLSCSQTLNHNVMYWYQQKSSQAPKLLFHYYDKDFNNEADTPDNFQSRRPNTSFCFLDIRSPGLGDTAMYLCATSADGFGPQHFGDGTRLSIL.

A few counts support this clone. V gene TRBV29-1 combines with J gene TRBJ2-3; tentatively, D is TRBD1 (5 bases). CDR3 size: 15 residues. V lost 4 bases and J lost 2, with 16 bases in between. The germline gives CDR1 SQVTM, CDR2 ANQGSEA. The CDR3 DNA reads TGCAGCGTTGCAAGGGGAATTCTCTCCACAGATACGCAGTATTTT. This encodes CSVARGILSTDTQYF.

The chain uses TRBV4-3 and TRBJ2-3; 8 nucleotides line up with TRBD2. V lost 5 bases, J lost 4 bases, and 11 bases stayed unmatched. Germline CDR1 LGHNA, CDR2 YSLEER. This CDR3 is built from 16 residues. The CDR3 sequence is CASSFSGGSGADTQYF. CDR3 coding DNA: TGCGCCAGCAGCTTCTCGGGAGGGTCGGGGGCAGATACGCAGTATTTT.

The V and J genes are TRBV2 and TRBJ2-2, with D possibly TRBD1 on 6 matching bases. The CDR3 has 14 residues. V lost 6 bases and J lost 3, with 11 bases in between. CDR1 and CDR2 from the germline V gene are SNHLY and FYNNEI. CDR3 DNA: TGTGCCAGCAGCGGACAGCGACACACCGGGGAGCTGTTTTTT. Amino acid sequence: CASSGQRHTGELFF.

This clone came up once. The chain couples TRBV2 to TRBJ2-3; 11 positions agree with TRBD2. The CDR3 covers 16 residues. CDR1 is SNHLY and CDR2 is FYNNEI in the germline V gene. Germline trimming cut 4 bases from V and 1 base from J; bases unmatched to any gene: 4. CDR3: CASSVSGGGGTDTQYF. The CDR3 bases are TGTGCCAGCAGTGTTAGCGGGGGGGGAGGCACAGATACGCAGTATTTT. The full variable domain, completed using reference TRBV2 and TRBJ2-3, is EPEVTQTPSHQVTQMGQEVILRCVPISNHLYFYWYRQILGQKVEFLVSFYNNEISEKSEIFDDQFSVERPDGSNFTLKIRSTKLEDSAMYFCASSVSGGGGTDTQYFGPGTRLTVL.

The CDR3 loop reads CASSHNGGEGYTF. In DNA, the CDR3 is TGTGCCAGCAGCCATAACGGGGGTGAAGGCTACACCTTC. The chain recombines TRBV7-2 with TRBJ1-2; a possible D gene is TRBD1 (5 bases). The CDR3 runs 13 residues. Between the trimmed V and J ends, which lost 5 bases and 8 bases, there was a span of 15 bases. CDR1 is SGHTA, CDR2 FQGNSA, per germline.

The CDR3 here is CSASNTEKLFF. The DNA for the CDR3 is TGCAGTGCTAGCAACACCGAAAAACTGTTTTTT. The chain joins TRBV20-1 to TRBJ1-4; no reliable D call. Germline assignment: CDR1 DFQATT and CDR2 SNEGSKA (reference sequence). V was clipped by 3 bases and J by 8 bases, with 7 bases between them. CDR3 length: 11 amino acids.

The rearrangement joins TRBV15 to TRBJ1-4; D is perhaps TRBD1 (5 bases). V lost 0 bases to trimming and J lost 8 bases, with 10 bases between them. The CDR3 covers 14 residues. From germline, CDR1 is LNHNV and CDR2 YYDKDF (reference sequence). The CDR3 loop is CATSRDSGREKLFF. CDR3 nucleotide sequence: TGTGCCACCAGCAGAGATTCAGGGAGGGAAAAACTGTTTTTT.

This clone was found once. This same CDR3 is encoded by further DNA sequences in the sample. The CDR3 nucleotides read TGTGCCAGCAGCTTTTCGGGGGGTAGCTCCTACGAGCAGTACTTC. Translated: CASSFSGGSSYEQYF. The chain recombines TRBV7-8 with TRBJ2-7, with TRBD2 matching 7 bases. The CDR3 extends over 15 amino acids. The germline V gene has CDR1 SGHVS and CDR2 FQNEAQ. V trimming: 3 bases; J trimming: 0 bases; junction bases outside the gene matches: 5.

The chain carries TRBV7-2 and TRBJ1-2, with TRBD1 matching 8 bases. This CDR3 comprises 16 residues. The trim removed 6 bases at V and 0 bases at J, leaving 9 bases unmatched. Germline values: CDR1 SGHTA, CDR2 FQGNSA. The CDR3 sequence: CASSPQGVPSNYGYTF. The CDR3 DNA is TGTGCCAGCAGTCCACAGGGGGTCCCCTCTAACTATGGCTACACCTTC.